This T cell receptor beta chain comes out of a study of blood T cell repertoires in COVID-19. Study-level background: COVID-19 samples, acute and convalescent, were from the United States, Italy and Spain. PBMCs, B-cell-depleted T cells, or T cells provided the cDNA or gDNA that made up the material.

With V trimmed by 0 bases and J by 8 bases, 9 bases remained unmatched. The CDR3 consists of 15 residues. The germline CDR1 and CDR2 sequences are SGHRS and YFSETQ. Original data processing: Quantification of nucleated cells was approximated via reference gene primer amplification. Produced via immunoSEQ multiplex PCR; TCRdb's table is partial and in-frame only. V and J calls plus clone size are reproduced from that table; the DNA served to infer D and trimming. The sample includes over 60,000 clones, about 80% seen only once; the top ten take about 22%. This clone was seen only a few times. The source of this sequence is an elderly man with active or convalescent COVID-19. Sequenced material: peripheral blood. The rearrangement uses TRBV5-1 and TRBJ1-2, with 8 positions matching TRBD1. The CDR3 DNA sequence: TGCGCCAGCAGCTTGGAGCAGGGGGCGTATATGGGCTACACCTTC. Translation: CASSLEQGAYMGYTF.